Following are 30 T cell receptor beta chains from one sample sequenced in a study of CD8+CD57+ T cells in acquired aplastic anemia. Template material for TCR beta VDJ and CDR3 profiling consisted of genomic DNA. Via MiXCR, TCRdb re-called the reads, giving one row per CDR3 protein. This table has around 170,000 distinct CDR3 sequences, under 55% appearing once. The specimen sequenced was sorted CD4+, CD8+, or CD8+CD57+ T cells (not recorded which) from PBMCs. The source is a human donor in good health.

This clonotype appeared many times. CDR3 bases: TGCGCCAGCAGCCAAGAGCCGGGGACTAGCGGATCCTACGAGCAGTACTTC. This translates into CASSQEPGTSGSYEQYF. The gene calls are TRBV4-1 and TRBJ2-7; 11 bases fit TRBD2. The V and J ends lost 0 bases and 1 base, in that order; junction bases with no gene match: 5. The CDR3 is 17 amino acids. Germline lookup yields CDR1 MGHRA and CDR2 YSYEKL.

A note on this clonotype: This may come from a read error, since a much larger clone is one base off. The chain couples TRBV12-3 or TRBV12-4 to TRBJ1-2, with D hard to call. The CDR3 totals 16 residues. CDR3 residues: CASSASGRPAYYVYTF. CDR3 DNA sequence: TGTGCCAGCAGTGCATCCGGACGGCCAGCATACTATGTCTACACCTTC.

This clonotype was detected ten times or more. This chain joins TRBV10-2 and TRBJ2-1; 7 bases line up with TRBD2. V dropped 4 bases and J dropped 0; count of bases not matched to a gene: 3. The CDR3 has 15 residues. CDR1 is WSHSY and CDR2 is SAAADI in the germline V gene. The CDR3 nucleotides are TGCGCCAGCAGTGCGGCTAGCGGCTCCTACAATGAGCAGTTCTTC. Protein product: CASSAASGSYNEQFF.

Points on this clonotype: A single base separates this from a much larger clone, so it may be a read error. The rearrangement uses TRBV7-9 and TRBJ2-1, with D possibly being TRBD1 (6 bases). The CDR3 contains 13 residues. The V end lost 5 bases, the J end lost 6 bases, and 11 bases lay between the germline ends. The germline CDR1 and CDR2 sequences are SEHNR and FQNEAQ (reference sequence). The CDR3 reads CASSPGTINEQFF. The DNA of the CDR3 is TGTGCCAGCAGCCCCGGGACAATCAATGAGCAGTTCTTC.

This clonotype has only a few counts. The chain joins TRBV27 to TRBJ2-7, with 10 nucleotides matching TRBD1. Germline V gives CDR1 MNHEY, CDR2 SMNVEV (reference sequence). The CDR3 loop spans 15 amino acids. Trimming took 1 base from V and 3 from J; bases not matched to a gene: 3. CDR3 sequence reads: CASSLLTGGVYEQYF. CDR3 nucleotide sequence: TGTGCCAGCAGTTTATTGACAGGGGGCGTCTACGAGCAGTACTTC.

This clonotype was detected ten times or more. DNA of the CDR3: TGTGCCAGCATGTCGCAAAACCGGGTCCCGGCGAATTCACCCCTCCACTTT. It encodes CASMSQNRVPANSPLHF. The chain combines TRBV5-6 with TRBJ1-6; D gene unclear. Trimming removed 6 bases at V and 7 bases at J, with 23 bases between. The CDR3 runs 17 residues. Per the germline V gene, CDR1 is SGHDT and CDR2 is YYEEEE.

Ten or more counts support this clonotype. The CDR3 DNA reads as TGTGCCAGCAGCTCACCTCCATCGGACAGGGGCAATGAAAAACTGTTTTTT. Translation gives CASSSPPSDRGNEKLFF. The V call is TRBV9, the J call TRBJ1-4, with TRBD1 matching over 9 bases. Germline assignment: CDR1 SGDLS and CDR2 YYNGEE. This CDR3 comprises 17 residues. V lost 4 bases and J lost 5; bases outside the gene matches: 12.

This chain connects TRBV20-1 to TRBJ2-7; 9 bases line up with TRBD1. The CDR3 runs to 14 residues. J was trimmed by 6 bases and V by 3 bases; bases with no gene match: 9. CDR1 DFQATT and CDR2 SNEGSKA come from the germline V gene (reference sequence). The CDR3 protein is CSASTWDRAVEQYF. CDR3 nucleotide sequence: TGCAGTGCTAGTACGTGGGACAGGGCGGTCGAGCAGTACTTC.

This clonotype was counted a single time. The rearrangement links TRBV10-1 to TRBJ2-7; 9 nucleotides agree with TRBD1. The CDR3 spans 15 residues. J gave up 2 bases and V 1 base, and 3 bases lay outside the gene matches. Germline V gene data show CDR1 as WNHNN and CDR2 as SYGVQD (reference sequence). The chain's CDR3 is CASSEFGTGPYEQYF. Here the CDR3 DNA reads TGCGCCAGCAGTGAGTTCGGGACAGGGCCCTACGAGCAGTACTTC.

This sequence joins TRBV20-1 and TRBJ2-6, with 12 bases matching TRBD1. The CDR3 extends over 17 amino acids. In germline, CDR1 is DFQATT, CDR2 SNEGSKA (reference sequence). V shed 3 bases and J 2 bases; nucleotides not matched to a gene: 5. This CDR3 is CSARDGTGGAGANVLTF. CDR3 DNA: TGCAGTGCTAGGGATGGGACAGGGGGCGCTGGGGCCAACGTCCTGACTTTC.

This clonotype was seen ten or more times. J is TRBJ1-2 and V is TRBV19, with a possible D match to TRBD1 (5 bases). The CDR3 runs 15 residues. Trimming took 7 bases from V and 0 from J, leaving 15 bases between them. CDR1 LNHDA and CDR2 SQIVND come from the germline V gene (reference sequence). The CDR3 nucleotides are TGTGCCAGTATGAAGTGGGACGGAGCTAACTATGGCTACACCTTC. This translates into CASMKWDGANYGYTF.

In this sample, this clonotype turned up many times. The J gene is TRBJ2-5, the V gene TRBV12-3 or TRBV12-4, with 7 bases fitting TRBD2. With V trimmed by 3 bases and J by 4 bases, 8 bases remained unmatched. The CDR3 extends over 15 amino acids. The CDR3 loop reads CASSFPGGTGETQYF. In DNA, the CDR3 is TGTGCCAGCAGTTTCCCGGGGGGAACGGGAGAGACCCAGTACTTC.

This clonotype was found many times. The rearrangement joins TRBV7-2 to TRBJ2-3; TRBD1 matches 7 bases. The CDR3 runs to 14 residues. Trimming removed 6 bases from V and 1 base from J; junction bases left unmatched: 4. Germline V gene sequence: CDR1 SGHTA, CDR2 FQGNSA. The CDR3 DNA follows: TGTGCCAGCAGACGACAGGGTGGCACAGATACGCAGTATTTT. Translated, it gives CASRRQGGTDTQYF. Supplemented by reference TRBV7-2 and TRBJ2-3, the full variable domain reads GAGVSQSPSNKVTEKGKDVELRCDPISGHTALYWYRQSLGQGLEFLIYFQGNSAPDKSGLPSDRFSAERTGGSVSTLTIQRTQQEDSAVYLCASRRQGGTDTQYFGPGTRLTVL.

This clonotype appeared once. V and J are TRBV29-1 and TRBJ1-1; tentatively, D is TRBD1 (5 bases). CDR1 SQVTM and CDR2 ANQGSEA come from the germline V gene. The CDR3 sequence is 14 residues long. Trimming removed 3 bases at V and 1 base at J, with 12 bases between. Here the CDR3 reads CSVEGGPENTEAFF. For the CDR3, the DNA is TGCAGCGTTGAGGGGGGACCTGAGAACACTGAAGCTTTCTTT.

The rearrangement uses TRBV7-9 and TRBJ1-2, with D perhaps matching TRBD1 (6 bases). The germline V gene encodes CDR1 SEHNR and CDR2 FQNEAQ (reference sequence). The length of the CDR3 is 13 residues. Trimming removed 7 bases at V and 3 bases at J, with 12 bases between. The CDR3 region is CASIRQEDYGYTF. The CDR3 DNA reads TGTGCCAGCATCCGACAGGAGGACTATGGCTACACCTTC.

The table lists this clonotype with many counts. The gene calls are TRBV20-1 and TRBJ2-2, with TRBD2 identical over 13 bases. Germline assignment: CDR1 DFQATT and CDR2 SNEGSKA (reference sequence). J was trimmed by 4 bases and V by 5 bases; bases with no gene match: 10. The CDR3 has 17 residues. CDR3 sequence (DNA): TGCAGTGCTCGCACGACTAGCGGGAGGTTCGGCACCGGGGAGCTGTTTTTT. It encodes CSARTTSGRFGTGELFF.

This chain links TRBV20-1 with TRBJ2-5, with TRBD1 identical over 9 bases. Germline V gene sequence: CDR1 DFQATT, CDR2 SNEGSKA (reference sequence). Germline trimming cut 2 bases from V and 4 bases from J; bases unmatched to any gene: 5. The CDR3 sequence is 14 residues long. In nucleotides, the CDR3 is TGCAGTGCTAGATGCGGACAGGGGATAGAGACCCAGTACTTC. This codes for CSARCGQGIETQYF.

The V and J genes are TRBV2 and TRBJ1-3; 7 nucleotides line up with TRBD1. V gave up 4 bases and J gave up 6 bases; unmatched junction bases: 12. The CDR3 sequence is 16 residues long. Germline CDR1 reads SNHLY; CDR2 reads FYNNEI. The DNA of the CDR3 is TGTGCCAGCAGTGCCCGGCTAAGGACAGGCCTAAACACCATATATTTT. It encodes CASSARLRTGLNTIYF.

This clonotype has only one observation. The germline gene is not matched at one end of the junction; a read error may be the cause. The rearrangement joins TRBV19 to TRBJ2-5, with D possibly matching TRBD1 (5 bases). CDR3 length equals 14 residues. Germline CDR1 and CDR2: LNHDA and SQIVND (reference sequence). CDR3 loop: CVSSMGRQQETQYF. The CDR3 nucleotides read TGTGTCAGTAGTATGGGTCGACAGCAAGAGACCCAGTACTTC. Drawing the rest from reference TRBV19 and TRBJ2-5, the complete variable domain is DGGITQSPKYLFRKEGQNVTLSCEQNLNHDAMYWYRQDPGQGLRLIYYSQIVNDFQKGDIAEGYSVSREKKESFPLTVTSAQKNPTAFYLCVSSMGRQQETQYFGPGTRLLVL.

At least ten counts were recorded for this clonotype. The V call is TRBV7-9, the J call TRBJ1-1; D gene unclear. The V gene's germline CDR1 is SEHNR and CDR2 FQNEAQ (reference sequence). V was shortened by 5 bases and J by 6 bases, with 10 bases between the two germline ends. The CDR3 has 12 residues. CDR3 region: CASSPREAEAFF. The CDR3 coding sequence is TGTGCCAGCAGCCCCCGGGAGGCTGAAGCTTTCTTT.

Worth noting for this clonotype: A read error may produce the germline difference seen at one junction end. V is TRBV7-2 and J is TRBJ2-7; D gene uncertain. Looked up from germline, CDR1 is SGHTA and CDR2 is FQGNSA. CDR3 length: 13 residues. The CDR3 coding sequence is TGTGCCAGCGGCTTGCAGGAATGGGGCGAGCAGTACTTC. Residues: CASGLQEWGEQYF. Using reference TRBV7-2 and TRBJ2-7 for the parts outside the CDR3, the full variable domain is GAGVSQSPSNKVTEKGKDVELRCDPISGHTALYWYRQSLGQGLEFLIYFQGNSAPDKSGLPSDRFSAERTGGSVSTLTIQRTQQEDSAVYLCASGLQEWGEQYFGPGTRLTVT.

The gene calls are TRBV11-1 and TRBJ2-1; D gene unclear. Looked up from germline, CDR1 is SGHAT and CDR2 is FQDESV (reference sequence). This CDR3 is 14 amino acids long. Trimming removed 1 base at V and 5 bases at J, with 9 bases between. The CDR3 spells CASSLGHANNEQFF. The CDR3 bases are TGTGCCAGCAGCTTAGGACACGCTAACAATGAGCAGTTCTTC.

This clonotype was observed a handful of times. The gene calls are TRBV25-1 and TRBJ1-4, with TRBD1 matching 8 bases. J gave up 6 bases and V 3 bases, and 15 bases lay outside the gene matches. Germline CDR1 is MGHDK and CDR2 is SYGVNS. This CDR3 is 18 amino acids long. In nucleotides, the CDR3 is TGTGCCAGCAGTGACTGGGAGGACAGGGTTAAGCGGGATGAAAAACTGTTTTTT. Translating it yields CASSDWEDRVKRDEKLFF. The full variable domain, rest sourced from reference TRBV25-1 and TRBJ1-4, is EADIYQTPRYLVIGTGKKITLECSQTMGHDKMYWYQQDPGMELHLIHYSYGVNSTEKGDLSSESTVSRIRTEHFPLTLESARPSHTSQYLCASSDWEDRVKRDEKLFFGSGTQLSVL.

The V and J genes are TRBV7-8 and TRBJ1-3, with 7 bases fitting TRBD1. The CDR3 covers 14 residues. CDR1 and CDR2 from the germline V gene are SGHVS and FQNEAQ. V was pared by 3 bases and J by 2 bases, with 1 base of the junction left unmatched. CDR3 in DNA: TGTGCCAGCAGCTTGGGGACAGCTGGAAACACCATATATTTT. Its translation is CASSLGTAGNTIYF.

The chain is built from TRBV19 and TRBJ1-3; tentatively, D is TRBD1 (5 bases). Trimming removed 5 bases at V and 7 bases at J, with 15 bases between. Germline V gene lookup returns CDR1 LNHDA and CDR2 SQIVND (reference sequence). The CDR3 consists of 14 residues. This chain's CDR3 is CASSPPGFGNTIYF. CDR3 DNA: TGTGCCAGTAGTCCTCCAGGGTTTGGGAACACCATATATTTT.

This clonotype was seen repeatedly, ten times or more. This chain links TRBV7-9 with TRBJ2-3; 8 nucleotides agree with TRBD2. Germline V gives CDR1 SEHNR, CDR2 FQNEAQ (reference sequence). The J segment lost 4 bases and the V segment lost 5 bases, leaving 8 bases of the junction unmatched. The CDR3 consists of 15 residues. CDR3 protein: CASSIQAGVADTQYF. The CDR3 nucleotides read TGTGCCAGCAGCATCCAAGCGGGAGTGGCAGATACGCAGTATTTT.

The J gene is TRBJ2-5, the V gene TRBV5-1, with 7 bases aligning to TRBD2. Germline V gene sequence: CDR1 SGHRS, CDR2 YFSETQ. The ends lost 4 bases at V and 5 bases at J; junction bases unmatched: 11. This CDR3 is 15 amino acids long. The CDR3 region has the DNA TGCGCCAGCAGCCCGGGGGGTGGATACGGGGAGACCCAGTACTTC. Protein sequence: CASSPGGGYGETQYF. The whole variable domain, remainder taken from reference TRBV5-1 and TRBJ2-5, is KAGVTQTPRYLIKTRGQQVTLSCSPISGHRSVSWYQQTPGQGLQFLFEYFSETQRNKGNFPGRFSGRQFSNSRSEMNVSTLELGDSALYLCASSPGGGYGETQYFGPGTRLLVL.

In its sample, this clonotype was seen many times. The chain recombines TRBV6-2 or TRBV6-3 with TRBJ1-6; 8 positions match TRBD1. The V gene end was trimmed by 6 bases and the J gene end by 6 bases; junction bases not matched to a gene: 7. CDR3 length equals 15 residues. The germline CDR1 and CDR2 sequences are MNHEY and SVGEGT. In DNA, the CDR3 is TGTGCCAGCAGGGACTTTGACAGGGGTAATTCACCCCTCCACTTT. It translates to CASRDFDRGNSPLHF.

This clonotype was seen at least ten times. The gene calls are TRBV6-5 and TRBJ1-6; 8 bases agree with TRBD1. V gave up 4 bases and J gave up 10 bases; unmatched junction bases: 6. The V gene's germline CDR1 is MNHEY and CDR2 SVGAGI. The CDR3 length is 14 residues. CDR3 bases: TGTGCCAGCAGTTCGGACAGGGAAGAATCACCCCTCCACTTT. Translating gives CASSSDREESPLHF.

At least ten counts were recorded for this clonotype. This chain links TRBV7-9 with TRBJ2-1, with D unresolved. This CDR3 region has 16 residues. Germline CDR1 reads SEHNR; CDR2 reads FQNEAQ (reference sequence). The germline V and J ends were trimmed by 4 bases and 4 bases, with 17 bases remaining between them. The CDR3: CASSSPGRGPYNEQFF. The CDR3 DNA reads TGTGCCAGCAGCTCCCCGGGCCGCGGACCTTACAATGAGCAGTTCTTC.